These 8 T cell receptor beta chains came from one sample sequenced in a study of shared clonotypes between healthy human individuals. Profiling relied on immunoSEQ multiplex PCR, and the TCRdb table lists in-frame clones only, not all of them. The profile shows roughly 680,000 clones, 72% of them singletons. Input material: memory CD4+ T cells sorted from blood. Subset specified: CD45RA-negative fraction. All receptors come from a woman in her twenties or thirties in good health.

As to this clone: Other nucleotide sequences from this sample produce the same CDR3. The rearrangement links TRBV7-2 to TRBJ1-5; no clear D gene. The ends were cut back, 5 bases at V and 0 bases at J, with 11 bases in the middle. The germline V gene has CDR1 SGHTA and CDR2 FQGNSA. The CDR3 totals 15 residues. The CDR3 coding sequence is TGTGCCAGCAGCACAGACACCCTTAGCAATCAGCCCCAGCATTTT. Its protein product is CASSTDTLSNQPQHF. Full variable domain (missing parts from reference TRBV7-2 and TRBJ1-5): GAGVSQSPSNKVTEKGKDVELRCDPISGHTALYWYRQSLGQGLEFLIYFQGNSAPDKSGLPSDRFSAERTGGSVSTLTIQRTQQEDSAVYLCASSTDTLSNQPQHFGDGTRLSIL.

The V and J genes are TRBV28 and TRBJ1-1; D gene uncertain. The CDR3 covers 13 residues. Trimming removed 7 bases from V and 0 bases from J, with 9 bases in between. Germline lookup yields CDR1 MDHEN and CDR2 SYDVKM. The CDR3 reads CASIDTLNTEAFF. CDR3 DNA: TGTGCCAGCATAGACACTTTGAACACTGAAGCTTTCTTT.

This chain joins TRBV14 and TRBJ1-3; D not resolved. Germline CDR1 and CDR2: SGHDN and FVKESK. The CDR3 runs 16 residues. The V end lost 3 bases, the J end lost 0 bases, and 12 bases lay between the germline ends. The CDR3 loop is CASSHLPASSGNTIYF. For the CDR3, the DNA is TGTGCCAGCAGCCACCTCCCGGCCAGCTCTGGAAACACCATATATTTT.

This clone came up once. V is TRBV28 and J is TRBJ2-2; 7 bases agree with TRBD1. V lost 5 bases and J lost 5; bases outside the gene matches: 20. Germline CDR1 and CDR2: MDHEN and SYDVKM. The CDR3 contains 19 residues. The CDR3 DNA reads TGTGCCAGCAGTCCCTACCAGGTCGGACAGGCTTTTATAACCGGGGAGCTGTTTTTT. Translated: CASSPYQVGQAFITGELFF.

V gene TRBV19 combines with J gene TRBJ2-3; D gene uncertain. V was trimmed by 7 bases and J by 2 bases, leaving 10 bases between them. This CDR3 has 13 amino acids. The germline gives CDR1 LNHDA, CDR2 SQIVND (reference sequence). The CDR3 reads CASMSPFTDTQYF. CDR3 DNA: TGTGCCAGTATGTCTCCATTCACAGATACGCAGTATTTT.

V usage is TRBV27 and J usage is TRBJ2-3; D is unresolved. The CDR3 contains 12 residues. The V end lost 3 bases, the J end lost 0 bases, and 1 base lay between the germline ends. Germline CDR1 and CDR2: MNHEY and SMNVEV (reference sequence). The CDR3 bases are TGTGCCAGCAGTTTTAGCACAGATACGCAGTATTTT. As protein: CASSFSTDTQYF.

The chain has TRBV23-1 and TRBJ1-4, with 9 bases matching TRBD1. TRBV23-1 has ORF status, its function being uncertain. The CDR3 is 17 amino acids. The V gene end was trimmed by 4 bases and the J gene end by 7 bases; junction bases not matched to a gene: 13. CDR3 sequence: CASSPHIPGQGGEKLFF. As DNA, the CDR3 is TGCGCCAGCAGTCCCCACATACCGGGACAGGGAGGTGAAAAACTGTTTTTT.

This clone has ten or more counts. The J gene is TRBJ2-3, the V gene TRBV5-4, with TRBD2 matching over 8 bases. CDR1 SGHNT and CDR2 YYREEE come from the germline V gene (reference sequence). This CDR3 has 15 amino acids. V shed 4 bases and J 5 bases; nucleotides not matched to a gene: 9. CDR3 sequence: CASSRGGTRRDTQYF. In DNA, the CDR3 is TGTGCCAGCAGCCGAGGGGGGACTAGGAGAGATACGCAGTATTTT. The full variable domain, completed using reference TRBV5-4 and TRBJ2-3, is ETGVTQSPTHLIKTRGQQVTLRCSSQSGHNTVSWYQQALGQGPQFIFQYYREEENGRGNFPPRFSGLQFPNYSSELNVNALELDDSALYLCASSRGGTRRDTQYFGPGTRLTVL.